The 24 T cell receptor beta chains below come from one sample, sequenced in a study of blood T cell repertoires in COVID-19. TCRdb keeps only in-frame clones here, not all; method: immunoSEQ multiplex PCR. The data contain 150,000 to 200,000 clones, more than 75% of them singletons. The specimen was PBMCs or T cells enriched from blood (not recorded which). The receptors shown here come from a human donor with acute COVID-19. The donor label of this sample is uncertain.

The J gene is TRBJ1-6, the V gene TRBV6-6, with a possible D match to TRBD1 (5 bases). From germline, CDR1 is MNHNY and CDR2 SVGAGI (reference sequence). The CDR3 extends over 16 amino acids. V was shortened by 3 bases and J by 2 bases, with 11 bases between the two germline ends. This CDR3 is CASSYGTRAYNSPLHF. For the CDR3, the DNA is TGTGCCAGCAGTTATGGTACCAGGGCCTATAATTCACCCCTCCACTTT.

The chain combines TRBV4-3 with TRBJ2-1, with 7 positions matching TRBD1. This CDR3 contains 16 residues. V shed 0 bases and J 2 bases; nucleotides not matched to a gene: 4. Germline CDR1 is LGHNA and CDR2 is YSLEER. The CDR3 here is CASSQETGKPYNEQFF. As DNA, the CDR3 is TGCGCCAGCAGCCAAGAGACAGGGAAGCCCTACAATGAGCAGTTCTTC.

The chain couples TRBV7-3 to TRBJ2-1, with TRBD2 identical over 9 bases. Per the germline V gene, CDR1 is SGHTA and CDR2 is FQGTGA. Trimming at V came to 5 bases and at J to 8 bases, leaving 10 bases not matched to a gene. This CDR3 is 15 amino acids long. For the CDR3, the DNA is TGTGCCAGCAGCCAGGCTAGCGGGGTTGCCGATGAGCAGTTCTTC. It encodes CASSQASGVADEQFF.

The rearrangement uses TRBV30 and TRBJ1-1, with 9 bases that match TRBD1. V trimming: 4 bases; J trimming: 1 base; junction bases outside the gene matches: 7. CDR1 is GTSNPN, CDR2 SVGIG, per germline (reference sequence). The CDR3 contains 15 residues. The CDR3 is CAWTSGDRENTEAFF. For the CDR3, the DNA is TGTGCCTGGACTTCGGGGGACAGGGAGAACACTGAAGCTTTCTTT. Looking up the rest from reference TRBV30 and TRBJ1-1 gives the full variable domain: SQTIHQWPATLVQPVGSPLSLECTVEGTSNPNLYWYRQAAGRGLQLLFYSVGIGQISSEVPQNLSASRPQDRQFILSSKKLLLSDSGFYLCAWTSGDRENTEAFFGQGTRLTVV.

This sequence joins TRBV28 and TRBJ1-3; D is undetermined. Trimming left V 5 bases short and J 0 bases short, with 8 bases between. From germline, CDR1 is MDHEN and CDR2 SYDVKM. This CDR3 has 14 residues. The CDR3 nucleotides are TGTGCCAGCAGTCCGTTACTCTCTGGAAACACCATATATTTT. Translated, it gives CASSPLLSGNTIYF.

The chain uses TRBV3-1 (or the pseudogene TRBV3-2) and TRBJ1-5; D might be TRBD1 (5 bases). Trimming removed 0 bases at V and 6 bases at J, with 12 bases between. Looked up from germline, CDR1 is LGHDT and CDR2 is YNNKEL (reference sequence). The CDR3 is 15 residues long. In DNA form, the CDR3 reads TGTGCCAGCAGCCAAGATATAGGGGTTGGTCAGCCCCAGCATTTT. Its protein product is CASSQDIGVGQPQHF.

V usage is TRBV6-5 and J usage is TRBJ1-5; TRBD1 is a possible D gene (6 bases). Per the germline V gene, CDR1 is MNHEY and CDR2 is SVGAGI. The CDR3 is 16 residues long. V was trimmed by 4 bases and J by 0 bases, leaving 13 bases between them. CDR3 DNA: TGTGCCAGCAGTTTAGGGGGTCGATATAGCAATCAGCCCCAGCATTTT. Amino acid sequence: CASSLGGRYSNQPQHF.

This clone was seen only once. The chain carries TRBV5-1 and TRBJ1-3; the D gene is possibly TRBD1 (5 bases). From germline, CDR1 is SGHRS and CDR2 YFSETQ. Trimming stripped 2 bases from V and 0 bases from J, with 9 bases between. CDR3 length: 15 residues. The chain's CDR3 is CASSFDRSSGNTIYF. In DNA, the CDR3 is TGCGCCAGCAGCTTTGACAGAAGCTCTGGAAACACCATATATTTT.

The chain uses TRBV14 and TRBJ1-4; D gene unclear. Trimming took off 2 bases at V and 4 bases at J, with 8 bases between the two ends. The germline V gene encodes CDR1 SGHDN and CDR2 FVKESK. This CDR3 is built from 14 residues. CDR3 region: CASSQNRGNEKLFF. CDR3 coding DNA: TGTGCCAGCAGCCAAAACCGGGGTAATGAAAAACTGTTTTTT.

The CDR3 loop reads CASSLNTGANTEAFF. Here the CDR3 DNA reads TGTGCCAGCAGTCTCAATACAGGGGCGAACACTGAAGCTTTCTTT. The chain joins TRBV7-3 to TRBJ1-1, with 7 bases that match TRBD1. The CDR3 spans 15 residues. The germline V gene encodes CDR1 SGHTA and CDR2 FQGTGA. J was trimmed by 1 base and V by 6 bases; bases with no gene match: 8.

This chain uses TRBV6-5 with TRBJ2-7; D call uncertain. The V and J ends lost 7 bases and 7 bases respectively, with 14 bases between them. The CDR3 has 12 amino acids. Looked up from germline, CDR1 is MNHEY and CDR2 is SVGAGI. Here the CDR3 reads CASMVARMEQYF. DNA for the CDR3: TGTGCCAGCATGGTGGCGAGGATGGAGCAGTACTTC.

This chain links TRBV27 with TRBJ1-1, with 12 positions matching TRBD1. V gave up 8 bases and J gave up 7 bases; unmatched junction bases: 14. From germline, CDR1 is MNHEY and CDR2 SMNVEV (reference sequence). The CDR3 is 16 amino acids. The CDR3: CASGYPGQGAPSEAFF. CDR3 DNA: TGTGCCAGCGGATATCCGGGACAGGGGGCGCCCAGTGAAGCTTTCTTT.

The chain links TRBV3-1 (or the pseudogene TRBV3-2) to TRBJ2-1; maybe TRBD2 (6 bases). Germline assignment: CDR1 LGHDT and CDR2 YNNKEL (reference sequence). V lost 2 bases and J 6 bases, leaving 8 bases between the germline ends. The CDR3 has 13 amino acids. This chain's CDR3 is CASSQMGGNEQFF. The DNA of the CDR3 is TGTGCCAGCAGCCAAATGGGGGGCAATGAGCAGTTCTTC.

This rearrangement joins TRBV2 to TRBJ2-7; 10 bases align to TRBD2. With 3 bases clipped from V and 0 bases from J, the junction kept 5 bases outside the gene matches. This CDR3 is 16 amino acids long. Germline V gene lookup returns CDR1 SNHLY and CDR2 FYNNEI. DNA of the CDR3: TGTGCCAGCAGTGAGCACCTAGCGGGGGACTCCTACGAGCAGTACTTC. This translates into CASSEHLAGDSYEQYF.

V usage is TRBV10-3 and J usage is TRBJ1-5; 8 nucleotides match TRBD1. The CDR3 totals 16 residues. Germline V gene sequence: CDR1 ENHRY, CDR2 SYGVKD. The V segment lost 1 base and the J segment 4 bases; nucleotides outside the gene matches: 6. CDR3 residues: CAISEFGRGRNQPQHF. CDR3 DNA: TGTGCCATCAGTGAGTTCGGCAGGGGGCGAAATCAGCCCCAGCATTTT.

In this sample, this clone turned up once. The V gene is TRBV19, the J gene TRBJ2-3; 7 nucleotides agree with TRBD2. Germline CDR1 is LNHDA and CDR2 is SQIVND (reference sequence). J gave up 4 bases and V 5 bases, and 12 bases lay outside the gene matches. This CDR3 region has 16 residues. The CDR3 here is CASSEQVLTSSDTQYF. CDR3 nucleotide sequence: TGTGCCAGTAGTGAGCAGGTCCTGACTAGCTCAGATACGCAGTATTTT. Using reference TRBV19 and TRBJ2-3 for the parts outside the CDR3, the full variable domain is DGGITQSPKYLFRKEGQNVTLSCEQNLNHDAMYWYRQDPGQGLRLIYYSQIVNDFQKGDIAEGYSVSREKKESFPLTVTSAQKNPTAFYLCASSEQVLTSSDTQYFGPGTRLTVL.

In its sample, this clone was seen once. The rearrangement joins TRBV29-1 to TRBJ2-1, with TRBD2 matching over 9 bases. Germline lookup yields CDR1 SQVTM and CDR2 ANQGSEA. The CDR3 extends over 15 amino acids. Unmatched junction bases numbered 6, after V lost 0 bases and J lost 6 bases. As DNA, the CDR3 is TGCAGCGTTGAAGAGGGAAGCGGGGGGCCCAATGAGCAGTTCTTC. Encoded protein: CSVEEGSGGPNEQFF.

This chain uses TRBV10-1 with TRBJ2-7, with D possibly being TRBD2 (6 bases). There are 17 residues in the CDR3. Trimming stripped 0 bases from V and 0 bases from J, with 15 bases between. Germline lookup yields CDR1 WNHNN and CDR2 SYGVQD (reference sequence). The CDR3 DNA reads TGCGCCAGCAGTGAGTCGAGGCCAGGGAGGAGCTCCTACGAGCAGTACTTC. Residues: CASSESRPGRSSYEQYF.

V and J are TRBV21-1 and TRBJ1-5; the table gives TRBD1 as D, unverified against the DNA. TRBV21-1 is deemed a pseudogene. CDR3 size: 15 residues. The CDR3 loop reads CASSKPTGKTRPQHF. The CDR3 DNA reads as TGTGCCAGCAGCAAACCGACAGGGAAGACTCGGCCCCAGCATTTT.

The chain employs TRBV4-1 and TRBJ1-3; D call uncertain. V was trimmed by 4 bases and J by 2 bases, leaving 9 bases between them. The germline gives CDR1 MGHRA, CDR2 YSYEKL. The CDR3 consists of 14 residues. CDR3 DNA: TGCGCCAGCAGCCTACCAAGCACTGGAAACACCATATATTTT. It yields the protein CASSLPSTGNTIYF.

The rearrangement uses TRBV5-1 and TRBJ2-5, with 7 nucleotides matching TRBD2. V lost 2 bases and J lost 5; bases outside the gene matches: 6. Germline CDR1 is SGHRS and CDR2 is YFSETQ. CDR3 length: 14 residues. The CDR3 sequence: CASSFGGFRETQYF. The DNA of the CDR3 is TGCGCCAGCAGCTTCGGGGGGTTTAGGGAGACCCAGTACTTC. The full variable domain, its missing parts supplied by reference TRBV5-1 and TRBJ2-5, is KAGVTQTPRYLIKTRGQQVTLSCSPISGHRSVSWYQQTPGQGLQFLFEYFSETQRNKGNFPGRFSGRQFSNSRSEMNVSTLELGDSALYLCASSFGGFRETQYFGPGTRLLVL.

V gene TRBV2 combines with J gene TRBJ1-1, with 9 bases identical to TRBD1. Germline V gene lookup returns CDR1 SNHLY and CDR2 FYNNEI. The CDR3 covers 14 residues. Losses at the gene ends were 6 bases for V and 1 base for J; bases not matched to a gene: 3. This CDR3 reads CASRLGQGNTEAFF. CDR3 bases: TGTGCCAGCAGGTTGGGACAGGGGAACACTGAAGCTTTCTTT.

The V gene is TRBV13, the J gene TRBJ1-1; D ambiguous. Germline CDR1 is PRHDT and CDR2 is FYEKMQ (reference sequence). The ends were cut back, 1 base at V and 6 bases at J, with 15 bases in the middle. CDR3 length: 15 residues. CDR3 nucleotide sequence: TGTGCCAGCAGCTTAGAGAATCGGGTTTCCTCTGAAGCTTTCTTT. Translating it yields CASSLENRVSSEAFF. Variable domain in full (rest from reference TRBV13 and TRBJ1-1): AAGVIQSPRHLIKEKRETATLKCYPIPRHDTVYWYQQGPGQDPQFLISFYEKMQSDKGSIPDRFSAQQFSDYHSELNMSSLELGDSALYFCASSLENRVSSEAFFGQGTRLTVV.

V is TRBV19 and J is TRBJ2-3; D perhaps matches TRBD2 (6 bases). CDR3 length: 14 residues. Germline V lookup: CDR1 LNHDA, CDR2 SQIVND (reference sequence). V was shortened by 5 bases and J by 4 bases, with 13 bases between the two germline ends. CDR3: CASSPASEADTQYF. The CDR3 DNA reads TGTGCCAGTAGTCCGGCTAGCGAGGCAGATACGCAGTATTTT.